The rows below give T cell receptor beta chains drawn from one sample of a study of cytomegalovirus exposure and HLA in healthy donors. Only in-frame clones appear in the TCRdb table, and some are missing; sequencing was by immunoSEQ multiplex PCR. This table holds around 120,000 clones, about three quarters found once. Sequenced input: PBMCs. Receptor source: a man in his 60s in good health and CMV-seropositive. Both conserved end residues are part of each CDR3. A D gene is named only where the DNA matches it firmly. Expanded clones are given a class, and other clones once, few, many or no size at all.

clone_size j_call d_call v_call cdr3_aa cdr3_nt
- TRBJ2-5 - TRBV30 CAWSVQGIETQYF TGTGCCTGGAGTGTACAGGGAATAGAGACCCAGTACTTC
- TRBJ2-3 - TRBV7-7 CASSPGARASTDTQYF TGTGCCAGCAGCCCTGGGGCTAGGGCTAGCACAGATACGCAGTATTTT
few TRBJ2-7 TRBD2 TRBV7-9 CASTRLAGNSYEQYF TGTGCCAGCACCAGACTAGCGGGGAACTCCTACGAGCAGTACTTC
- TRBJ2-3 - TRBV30 CACRPGSDTQYF TGTGCCTGCCGACCGGGGTCAGATACGCAGTATTTT
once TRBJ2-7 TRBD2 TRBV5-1 CASSLGSGGRDEQYF TGCGCCAGCAGCTTGGGTAGCGGGGGAAGAGACGAGCAGTACTTC
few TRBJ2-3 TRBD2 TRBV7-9 CSSSPGLAGFTDTQYF TGTTCCAGCAGCCCAGGACTAGCGGGATTCACAGATACGCAGTATTTT
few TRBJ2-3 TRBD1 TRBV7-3 CASSFIGTGGIGRQYF TGTGCCAGCAGCTTTATCGGGACAGGGGGCATCGGGAGGCAGTATTTT
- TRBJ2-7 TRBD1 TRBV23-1 CASSRDRDYEQYF TGCGCCAGCAGCCGGGACAGGGACTACGAGCAGTACTTC
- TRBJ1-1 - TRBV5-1 CASSLQGNTEAFF TGCGCCAGCAGCTTACAGGGGAACACTGAAGCTTTCTTT
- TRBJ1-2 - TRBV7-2 CASSLGGLEISYYGYTF TGTGCCAGCAGCCTAGGAGGGCTAGAGATCTCTTACTATGGCTACACCTTC
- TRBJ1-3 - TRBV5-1 CASSLGTGARGGNTIYF TGCGCCAGCAGCTTGGGTACCGGCGCCCGCGGGGGAAACACCATATATTTT
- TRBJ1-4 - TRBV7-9 CASSLVAGEKLFF TGTGCCAGCAGCTTAGTGGCGGGTGAAAAACTGTTTTTT
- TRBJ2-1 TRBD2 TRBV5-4 CASSLVTSGRNYNEQFF TGTGCCAGCAGCTTGGTGACTAGCGGGAGGAACTACAATGAGCAGTTCTTC
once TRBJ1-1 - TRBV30 CAWRDGTRGHLNTEAFF TGTGCCTGGAGGGACGGGACCAGGGGTCACCTGAACACTGAAGCTTTCTTT
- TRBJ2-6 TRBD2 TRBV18 CASSPGLAGTGANVLTF TGTGCCAGCTCACCAGGACTAGCGGGAACTGGGGCCAACGTCCTGACTTTC
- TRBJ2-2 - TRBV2 CASAGWRNTGELFF TGTGCCAGCGCCGGCTGGAGGAACACCGGGGAGCTGTTTTTT
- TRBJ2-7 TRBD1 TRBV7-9 CASRKPGTAYEQYF TGTGCCAGCAGGAAACCCGGGACAGCTTACGAGCAGTACTTC
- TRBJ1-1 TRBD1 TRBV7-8 CASSRGLNTEAFF TGTGCCAGTTCCAGGGGGCTTAACACTGAAGCTTTCTTT
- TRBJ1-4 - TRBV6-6 CASSYPEGGHEKLFF TGTGCCAGCAGTTACCCCGAGGGTGGACATGAAAAACTGTTTTTT
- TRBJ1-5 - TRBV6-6 CASGPGAQPQHF TGTGCCAGCGGACCAGGGGCTCAGCCCCAGCATTTT
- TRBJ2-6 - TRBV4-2 CASSQEGRGASGAANVLTF TGTGCCAGCAGCCAAGAGGGCAGGGGCGCCTCTGGGGCGGCCAACGTCCTGACTTTC
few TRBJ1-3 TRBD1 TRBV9 CASSFAGGDSGNTIYF TGTGCCAGCAGCTTCGCAGGGGGCGACTCTGGAAACACCATATATTTT
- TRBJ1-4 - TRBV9 CASSASTPNEKLFF TGTGCCAGCAGCGCGTCAACTCCTAATGAAAAACTGTTTTTT
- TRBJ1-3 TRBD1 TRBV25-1 CASGDRGPSGNTIYF TGTGCCAGCGGAGACAGGGGCCCATCTGGAAACACCATATATTTT
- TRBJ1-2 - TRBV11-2 CASSLDSGYGYTF TGTGCCAGCAGCTTAGACTCCGGCTATGGCTACACCTTC
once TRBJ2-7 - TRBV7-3 CASSSSVYEQYF TGTGCCAGCAGCTCCTCAGTCTACGAGCAGTACTTC
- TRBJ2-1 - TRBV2 CASRGESYNEQFF TGTGCCAGCAGGGGAGAGTCCTACAATGAGCAGTTCTTC
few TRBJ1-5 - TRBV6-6 CASSPREAQNQPQHF TGTGCCAGCAGTCCCAGGGAGGCGCAAAATCAGCCCCAGCATTTT
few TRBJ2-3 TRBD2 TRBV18 CASSPRAGESDTQYF TGTGCCAGCTCACCACGCGCGGGAGAGTCAGATACGCAGTATTTT
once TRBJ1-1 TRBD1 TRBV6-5 CASSYRDSSTEAFF TGTGCCAGCAGTTATAGGGACAGTTCCACTGAAGCTTTCTTT
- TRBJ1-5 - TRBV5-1 CASSPQPGNSNQPQHF TGCGCCAGCAGCCCTCAACCGGGAAATAGCAATCAGCCCCAGCATTTT
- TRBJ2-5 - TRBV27 CASSPTDGSRETQYF TGTGCCAGCAGTCCTACCGACGGTAGCCGGGAGACCCAGTACTTC
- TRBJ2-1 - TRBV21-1 CASSFPPGVSPYNEQFF TGTGCCAGCAGTTTCCCCCCAGGCGTCTCTCCTTACAATGAGCAGTTCTTC
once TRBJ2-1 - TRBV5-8 CASYRRNNEQFF TGTGCCAGCTATCGGAGGAACAATGAGCAGTTCTTC
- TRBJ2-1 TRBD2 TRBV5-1 CASSRIPGLAGTNEQFF TGCGCCAGCAGCCGCATACCGGGACTAGCGGGGACCAATGAGCAGTTCTTC
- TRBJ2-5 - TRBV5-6 CASSLAAGVQETQYF TGTGCCAGCAGCTTGGCTGCAGGGGTGCAAGAGACCCAGTACTTC
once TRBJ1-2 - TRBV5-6 CASSQTNYGYTF TGTGCCAGCAGCCAAACTAACTATGGCTACACCTTC
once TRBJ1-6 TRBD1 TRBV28 CASSPTGYSSPLHF TGTGCCAGCAGCCCGACAGGGTACTCCTCACCCCTCCACTTT
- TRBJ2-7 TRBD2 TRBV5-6 CASSHTSAYSYEQYF TGTGCCAGCAGCCACACTAGCGCCTACTCCTACGAGCAGTACTTC
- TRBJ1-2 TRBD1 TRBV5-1 CASSLTGTGEGNGYTF TGCGCCAGCAGCTTGACCGGGACAGGGGAAGGGAATGGCTACACCTTC